The T cell receptor beta chain described here comes from a study of identical twins. Study findings and constraints: Invariant populations such as MAIT and iNKT cells could partly muddle zero-insertion analyses. Donors were not followed over many years; analysis was cross-sectional.

Germline loops: CDR1 DFQATT, CDR2 SNEGSKA (reference sequence). The CDR3 loop spans 12 amino acids. Trimming pared 7 bases from V and 7 bases from J, leaving 13 bases between. TCRdb re-called the 5' RACE reads with MiXCR, one entry per CDR3 protein. The table includes just under 550,000 distinct CDR3 sequences, roughly 15% detected once. Healthy Caucasians supplied all donations. Worth noting for this clonotype: Its specificity is not known.

Another study also made use of these data, one on yellow fever vaccine responses in identical twins.

Sequencing used CD4+ T cells sorted from blood. The sequence was collected from a woman aged 18-29 years in good health. The chain employs TRBV20-1 and TRBJ2-2, with a weak D call TRBD2 (6 bases). The CDR3 is CSVNGGHGELFF. In DNA, the CDR3 is TGCAGTGTAAACGGAGGGCACGGGGAGCTGTTTTTT.